Each of the 6 T cell receptor beta chains below was sequenced from the same sample in a study of CD8 T cells in Susac syndrome. Random hexamers primed reverse transcription of 0.5 to 1 ug RNA. TCRdb analysed the immunoSEQ multiplex PCR reads with MiXCR anew, one entry per CDR3 protein. The profile shows some 200,000 distinct CDR3 sequences, roughly 95% of them singletons. Sequencing was performed on CD4+ T cells from PBMCs. These receptors came from a human donor in good health.

This clonotype appeared once. The V gene is TRBV12-3 or TRBV12-4, the J gene TRBJ1-5; D gene uncertain. The CDR3 has 13 residues. V lost 7 bases and J lost 3, with 10 bases in between. In DNA form, the CDR3 reads TGTGCCAGCAATCGTGGCTACAATCAGCCCCAGCATTTT. Translating it yields CASNRGYNQPQHF.

The chain employs TRBV29-1 and TRBJ2-1; 7 nucleotides agree with TRBD2. The CDR3 length is 15 residues. Germline-derived CDR1 and CDR2 are SQVTM and ANQGSEA. The junction had 9 bases not matched to a gene; V was cut back by 0 bases and J by 7 bases. The CDR3 DNA reads TGCAGCGTTGAAGATCGGGGCGGGAGTAGAAATGAGCAGTTCTTC. Encoded protein: CSVEDRGGSRNEQFF.

The CDR3 region is CSVALLFRETQYF. In nucleotides, the CDR3 is TGCAGCGTTGCCCTACTCTTTAGGGAGACCCAGTACTTC. The J gene is TRBJ2-5, the V gene TRBV29-1; D ambiguous. The CDR3 runs 13 residues. The V and J ends lost 4 bases and 5 bases respectively, with 14 bases between them. Germline CDR1 SQVTM, CDR2 ANQGSEA.

The count of this clonotype is one. This chain connects TRBV25-1 to TRBJ2-5; either TRBD1 or TRBD2 may fit D (5 bases each). Trimming took off 1 base at V and 4 bases at J, with 19 bases between the two ends. CDR1 and CDR2 from the germline V gene are MGHDK and SYGVNS. This CDR3 spans 17 amino acids. This chain's CDR3 is CASSESGTQGGGETQYF. The DNA for the CDR3 is TGTGCCAGCAGTGAATCCGGGACGCAAGGAGGTGGAGAGACCCAGTACTTC.

This clonotype was found once. J is TRBJ1-5 and V is TRBV9; 7 positions agree with TRBD1. V lost 0 bases to trimming and J lost 5 bases; unmatched junction nucleotides: 5. The germline V gene encodes CDR1 SGDLS and CDR2 YYNGEE. CDR3 length: 15 residues. The CDR3: CASSVEGQPYQPQHF. CDR3 sequence (DNA): TGTGCCAGCAGCGTAGAGGGACAGCCATATCAGCCCCAGCATTTT.

The chain uses TRBV27 and TRBJ2-1; the match to TRBD2 covers 11 bases. CDR1 and CDR2 (germline): MNHEY, SMNVEV (reference sequence). The CDR3 contains 17 residues. V was clipped by 5 bases and J by 0 bases; unmatched bases: 6. The CDR3 nucleotides are TGTGCCAGCAGTCCGGGACTAGCGGATGGCTCCTACAATGAGCAGTTCTTC. Its protein product is CASSPGLADGSYNEQFF.